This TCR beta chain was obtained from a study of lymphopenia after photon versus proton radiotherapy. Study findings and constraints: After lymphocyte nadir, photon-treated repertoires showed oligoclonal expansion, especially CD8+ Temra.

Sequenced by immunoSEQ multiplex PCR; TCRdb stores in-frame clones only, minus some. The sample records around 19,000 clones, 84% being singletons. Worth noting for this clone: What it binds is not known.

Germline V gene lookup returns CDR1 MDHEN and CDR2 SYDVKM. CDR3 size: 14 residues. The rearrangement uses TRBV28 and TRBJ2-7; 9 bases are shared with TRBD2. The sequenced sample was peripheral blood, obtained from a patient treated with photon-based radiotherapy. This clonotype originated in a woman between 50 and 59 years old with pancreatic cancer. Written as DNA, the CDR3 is TGTGCGAGCCAGGCTAGCGGGACACTCTACGAGCAGTACTTC. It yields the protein CASQASGTLYEQYF.